This TCR beta chain was profiled in a study of Ad26.COV2.S vaccination and SARS-CoV-2 variants (dated by TCRdb to the early 2020s). Turning to the overall study: Vaccine-arm donors came from COV1001, a multicentre, randomized, double-blind, placebo-controlled phase I-IIa trial of Ad26.COV2.S in healthy adults. Blinding of investigators to trial group allocation was maintained during experiments and outcome assessment. A total of 32 samples were included in the TCR-sequenced set, comprising roughly 20 Ad26.COV2.S vaccine recipients, 5 placebo recipients and 8 SARS-CoV-2 convalescent individuals. TCRbeta repertoire sequencing was used to assess the specificity and breadth of SARS-CoV-2-reactive T cell receptors after Ad26.COV2.S vaccination. Trial participants were randomized into five groups of five, in which low-dose or high-dose Ad26.COV2.S was given once or twice, or placebo was given on both occasions. Ad26.COV2.S was administered intramuscularly at a dose of 5x10^10 or 1x10^11 viral particles, either as one shot or as two shots given 56 days apart.

CDR3 length: 18 amino acids, cysteine to phenylalanine. The read is trimmed to its CDR3 DNA, 54 bases read in frame from base 1. The sample holds one count of this clone. Its antigen is currently not known. Within one base of it there is no much larger clone, and no base qualities were kept. Paper-wide results and their limitations: Vaccine and placebo recipients had similar non-spike TCR breadth, a finding consistent with the vaccine containing only spike. Spike-specific TCR breadth was higher in Ad26.COV2.S recipients than in placebo recipients (P = 0.0014). Comparing responses between vaccine doses or regimens was not something the study was powered to do. After vaccination, substantial breadth of spike-specific CD8+ and CD4+ T cell responses was reported. It was noted by the authors that total T cell responses may have been underestimated by the TCR breadth and depth analyses.

The sample's treatment or condition label, decoded: about 20 received Ad26.COV2.S at low or high dose, single or two shots; several received placebo; per-sample allocation not given. For vaccine and placebo recipients, repertoires were sequenced using samples collected on day 63 after the first injection. Between 29 July and 7 August 2020, Cohort 1b enrolled some 25 adults aged 18-55 years at one site in Boston, USA. Ad26.COV2.S consisted of a replication-incompetent adenovirus type 26 vector by which a prefusion-stabilized SARS-CoV-2 spike protein from the original Wuhan strain was expressed. TCRbeta CDR3 regions were sequenced with the immunoSEQ Assay. After extraction, genomic DNA underwent amplification by bias-controlled multiplex PCR, followed by high-throughput sequencing. The authors' analysis ran thus. To quantify the absolute abundance of each unique TCRbeta CDR3 region, sequences were collapsed and filtered. T cell fraction was estimated by normalizing TCRbeta template counts to usable DNA, with usable DNA measured through amplification of reference genes found in all nucleated cells. Repertoire TCRs were annotated as SARS-CoV-2-specific by exact matching of V gene, CDR3 amino acid sequence and J gene to a known reactive TCR set. The reference SARS-CoV-2 TCR set was derived from MIRA and filtered for enrichment in COVID-19-positive ImmuneCODE repertoires, a step that removed public or cross-reactive TCRs. Drawing on the MIRA antigens, annotated TCRs were analysed further at the level of specific ORF or position within ORF. Breadth was defined as annotated unique rearrangements over total unique productive rearrangements; depth was the summed frequency of those rearrangements. TCR breadth was compared between groups using two-sided Wilcoxon rank-sum tests. In TCRdb, the immuneACCESS table is reduced to in-frame sequences with V and J assigned. These tables do not hold every clone; where another copy was compared, an unresolved V gene accounts for under half, and the others remain unexplained. V and J calls and clone size follow that table, whereas D and trimming were derived from the DNA. This sample has around 270,000 clones in its table, and approximately 88% of those were observed once. 2.5% to 3.5% of the sample goes to the ten largest clones.

This TCR was sampled from a person aged 18 to 59 who received the Ad26.COV2.S COVID-19 vaccine or a placebo. This sample comprised peripheral blood, obtained in a trial of Ad26.COV2.S vaccine versus placebo. The rearrangement joined TRBV21-1 to TRBJ2-3; the D segment call TRBD2 is taken from the table without a DNA check. TRBV21-1 is described as a pseudogene. The nucleotides read TGTGCCAGCAGCAAGGGGTTGAGGGCCGAGTCTAGCACAGATACGCAGTATTTT. It codes for CASSKGLRAESSTDTQYF.